This T cell receptor beta chain was retrieved from a study of T cell repertoires in cytomegalovirus infection. About the research overall: Matching HLA type, along with CMV infection, was indicated by public TCR beta signatures.

Each CDR3 protein gets one entry after TCRdb re-called the reads with MiXCR. The sample holds approximately 500,000 distinct CDR3 sequences, over 9% seen once. This clonotype was recorded at least ten times. Its antigen is unknown. Study results and limitations: People with CMV and the relevant HLA were identified by cumulative public TCR beta family frequency.

CDR1 and CDR2 from the germline V gene are MNHEY and SVGAGI. Trimming took off 2 bases at V and 8 bases at J, with 13 bases between the two ends. The CDR3 spans 14 residues. Sequences were obtained from PBMCs. The chain joins TRBV6-5 to TRBJ2-1, with D hard to call. The TCR originated in a human donor in good health (CMV status not recorded). Some clones in this sample may be carry-over from other donors' samples. For the CDR3, the DNA is TGTGCCAGCAGTTACAATGGGAATAAATATGAGCAGTTCTTC. Residues: CASSYNGNKYEQFF.